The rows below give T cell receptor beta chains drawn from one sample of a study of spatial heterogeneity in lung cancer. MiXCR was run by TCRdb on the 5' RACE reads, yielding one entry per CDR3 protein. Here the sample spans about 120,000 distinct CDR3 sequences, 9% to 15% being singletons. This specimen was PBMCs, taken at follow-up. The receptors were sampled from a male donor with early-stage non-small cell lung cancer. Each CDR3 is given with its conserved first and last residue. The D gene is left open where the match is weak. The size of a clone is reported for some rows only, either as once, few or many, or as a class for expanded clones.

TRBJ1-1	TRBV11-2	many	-	TGTGCCAGCAGCTTAGCTCAGGGAAATCTTGGGGGGAGCACTGAAGCTTTCTTT	CASSLAQGNLGGSTEAFF
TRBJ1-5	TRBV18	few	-	TGTGCCAGCTCACTCAACGGGGGATACAATCAGCCCCAGCATTTT	CASSLNGGYNQPQHF
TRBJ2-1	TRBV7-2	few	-	TGTGCCAGCAGCTTAGGGGCGGGGAACTCCTACAATGAGCAGTTCTTC	CASSLGAGNSYNEQFF
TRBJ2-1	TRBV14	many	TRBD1	TGTGCCAGCAGCCAATACAGGGGGCACCACAATGAGCAGTTCTTC	CASSQYRGHHNEQFF
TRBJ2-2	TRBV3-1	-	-	TGTGCCAGCAGCCAAGTAGAGGAGCTGTTTTTT	CASSQVEELFF
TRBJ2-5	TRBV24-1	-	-	TGTGCCACCAGTGATCTTACGGGACATCCCCGAGAGACCCAGTACTTC	CATSDLTGHPRETQYF
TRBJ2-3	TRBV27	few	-	TGTGCCAGCAGCTCGAAAACCACCTCAAATACGCAGTATTTT	CASSSKTTSNTQYF
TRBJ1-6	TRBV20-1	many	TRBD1	TGCAGTGCTAGACCCAGACAGGGGTCGCGGTATAATTCACCCCTCCACTTT	CSARPRQGSRYNSPLHF
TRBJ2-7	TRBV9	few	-	TGTGCCAGCAGCCCTCCGGGGGAATACGAGCAGTACTTC	CASSPPGEYEQYF
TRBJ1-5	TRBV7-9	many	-	TGTGCCAGCAGCCAAGTGGGAGATCAGCCCCAGCATTTT	CASSQVGDQPQHF
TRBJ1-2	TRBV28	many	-	TGTGCCAGCAGTTTAAACCAGAACTATGGCTACACCTTC	CASSLNQNYGYTF
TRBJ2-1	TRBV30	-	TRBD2	TGTGCCTGGACGGGGGGGGTAGGCTACAATGAGCAGTTCTTC	CAWTGGVGYNEQFF
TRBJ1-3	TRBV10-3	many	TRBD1	TGTGCCATCAGTGGGGACAGTCCTGGAAACACCATATATTTT	CAISGDSPGNTIYF
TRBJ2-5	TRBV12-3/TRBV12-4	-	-	TGTGCCAGCAGTTTTCTGGCCCCCCAAGAGACCCAGTACTTC	CASSFLAPQETQYF
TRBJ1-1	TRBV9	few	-	TGTGCCAGCAGCGTAGGCCTAGGAGGGGAGGACACTGAAGCTTTCTTT	CASSVGLGGEDTEAFF
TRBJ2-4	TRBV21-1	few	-	TGTGCCAGCAGCAAACAACTGCAGGGATGGTGGAAAAACATTCAGTACTTC	CASSKQLQGWWKNIQYF
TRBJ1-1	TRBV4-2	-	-	TGTGCCAGCAGCCAAGATTTTAAGGGGCAAGCTTTCTTT	CASSQDFKGQAFF
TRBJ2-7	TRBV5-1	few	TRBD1	TGCGCCAGCAGCTTGGCAGGTCAGGGGGCCTACGAGCAGTACTTC	CASSLAGQGAYEQYF
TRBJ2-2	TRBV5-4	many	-	TGTGCCAGCAGCTATGGACAGAGGGAGCTGTTTTTT	CASSYGQRELFF
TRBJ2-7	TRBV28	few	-	TGTGCCAGCAGTTTCGGGGGCGGGAACGAGCAGTACTTC	CASSFGGGNEQYF
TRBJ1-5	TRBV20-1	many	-	TGCAGTGCTAGAGATCGGGACGTTACAAGGTTAGGACGTCAGCCCCAGCATTTT	CSARDRDVTRLGRQPQHF
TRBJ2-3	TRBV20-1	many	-	TGCAGTGCTACCCGGGACGGTCCTAGCACAGATACGCAGTATTTT	CSATRDGPSTDTQYF
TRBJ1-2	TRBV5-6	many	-	TGTGCCAGCAGCTTGACAGTAAACTATGGCTACACCTTC	CASSLTVNYGYTF
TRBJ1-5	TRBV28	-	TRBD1	TGTGCCAGCAGTCAAACGACAGGGGCGGGCAATCAGCCCCAGCATTTT	CASSQTTGAGNQPQHF
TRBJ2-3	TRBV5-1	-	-	TGCGCCAGCAAAAATTTACTGACGTCAAGGGGCACAGATACGCAGTATTTT	CASKNLLTSRGTDTQYF
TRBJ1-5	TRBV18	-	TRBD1	TGTGCCAGCTCAGAACAGGGGGTGAGCAATCAGCCCCAGCATTTT	CASSEQGVSNQPQHF
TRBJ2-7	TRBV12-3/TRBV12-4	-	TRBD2	TGTGCCAGCAGTTTAGGCCCCGGGGCCAGCGGGGCCCTCTCCTACGAGCAGTACTTC	CASSLGPGASGALSYEQYF